Listed below are T cell receptor beta chains from one sample, sequenced in a study of T-cell reconstitution after alpha-beta-depleted transplantation in children. A single record per CDR3 protein comes from TCRdb applying MiXCR to the PCR reads. The table has almost 500,000 distinct CDR3 sequences, approximately 12% seen once. The sequencing used PBMCs from the stem cell graft donor, collected from the stem cell graft. The receptor source for this set is a human donor who donated a stem cell graft to a child with combined immunodeficiency. Each CDR3 is given with its conserved first and last residue. A D gene is named only where the DNA matches it firmly. Rows may omit the clone size; those that give it use once, few, many or a size class.

TRBJ1-4,.,few,TRBV29-1,TGCAGCGTTGATTCCGGGAATGAAAAACTGTTTTTT,CSVDSGNEKLFF
TRBJ2-7,TRBD1,few,TRBV6-2/TRBV6-3,TGTGCCAGCAACCGGGACAGGGAGCGAGAGCAGTACTTC,CASNRDREREQYF
TRBJ1-5,.,few,TRBV6-6,TGTGCCAGCAGTAATATTCAGGGGAGCCAGCCCCAGCATTTT,CASSNIQGSQPQHF
TRBJ2-2,.,.,TRBV29-1,TGCAGCGTTGGGCCTAAGCGTGCCAACACCGGGGAGCTGTTTTTT,CSVGPKRANTGELFF
TRBJ2-1,.,many,TRBV5-1,TGCGCCAGCAGCCCTTACCGGGGGAGCTCCTACAATGAGCAGTTCTTC,CASSPYRGSSYNEQFF
TRBJ2-7,.,.,TRBV7-3,TGTGCCAGCAAGCTTACGACAAACTCCTACGAGCAGTACTTC,CASKLTTNSYEQYF
TRBJ2-3,.,.,TRBV12-3/TRBV12-4,TGTGCCAGCAGTCCTGACAGTCATACGCAGTATTTT,CASSPDSHTQYF
TRBJ1-4,.,many,TRBV6-1,TGTGCCAGTTCCATCACAGGATCAACTAATGAAAAACTGTTTTTT,CASSITGSTNEKLFF
TRBJ2-7,.,many,TRBV2,TGTGCCAGCACCGGACAGTACGAGCAGTACTTC,CASTGQYEQYF
TRBJ1-4,TRBD1,.,TRBV15,TGTGCCACCAGCAGAGTAGACAGGGGGCCGTTTGAAAAACTGTTTTTT,CATSRVDRGPFEKLFF
TRBJ2-3,.,many,TRBV24-1,TGTGCCACCAGTGATTTGGGGGGCACAGATACGCAGTATTTT,CATSDLGGTDTQYF
TRBJ1-1,TRBD1,.,TRBV20-1,TGCAGTGCTAGAGAACTCCGGGACAGCTTGATCTTCATGAACACTGAAGCTTTCTTT,CSARELRDSLIFMNTEAFF
TRBJ2-1,TRBD2,.,TRBV9,TGTGCCAGCAGCGTAGCTTTCGGCGGGGGGGGGAATGAGCAGTTCTTC,CASSVAFGGGGNEQFF
TRBJ2-3,.,few,TRBV18,TGTGCCAGCTCACCATTAATCGGAGGGGGCGATATAACAGATACGCAGTATTTT,CASSPLIGGGDITDTQYF
TRBJ1-5,.,few,TRBV12-3/TRBV12-4,TGTGCCAGCAGTTTGGGTTGGGGTCAGCCCCAGCATTTT,CASSLGWGQPQHF